The present entry profiles one T cell receptor beta chain with its context. This entry belongs to a study of blood T cell repertoires in COVID-19. Per the original methods: Estimation of nucleated cell counts was performed using reference gene primer amplification. Sequenced by immunoSEQ multiplex PCR; TCRdb stores in-frame clones only, minus some. V, J and clone size derive from that table, while D and trimming were established from the DNA sequence. The repertoire holds 200,000 to 250,000 clones, with around 83% as singletons. Participants had their cohort set by participant-reported clinical history. Germline CDR1 LNHDA, CDR2 SQIVND (reference sequence). CDR3 size: 13 residues. Trimming left V 9 bases short and J 0 bases short, with 11 bases between.

The sequencing sample was made of PBMCs or T cells enriched from blood (not recorded which). This receptor was obtained from a woman aged 40 to 50 who had recovered from COVID-19. V and J are TRBV19 and TRBJ1-1; D possibly corresponds to TRBD1 (5 bases). In DNA, the CDR3 is TGTGCCAGCCAGGACACCTTGAACACTGAAGCTTTCTTT. This translates into CASQDTLNTEAFF.